Sequencing of this T cell receptor (beta chain) was carried out in a study of OX40 agonist ivuxolimab in advanced cancers. Study summary: Patients received the agonistic anti-OX40 (CD134) antibody ivuxolimab.

Study-level points and caveats: At 0.1 to 3.0 mg/kg, CD4+ and CD8+ blood T cells expanded clonally by week 6.

This CDR3 has 19 residues. Germline CDR1 reads WSHSY; CDR2 reads SAAADI. The J segment lost 0 bases and the V segment lost 5 bases, leaving 16 bases of the junction unmatched. The assay was immunoSEQ multiplex PCR, and TCRdb's table has in-frame clones only and misses some. The sample includes about 84,000 clones, roughly 85% of them seen just once. As for this clone: As yet, its antigen is unknown.

The material sequenced was CD4+ or CD8+ T cells sorted from blood, taken in a trial of the OX40 agonist ivuxolimab. This receptor was taken from an adult with an advanced solid tumor such as melanoma, head and neck, liver or kidney cancer. The chain carries TRBV10-2 and TRBJ1-3, with 7 bases fitting TRBD1. The CDR3 DNA reads as TGCGCCAGCAGTCGTAATGGCCAGCCCGGGACAGCCTCTGGAAACACCATATATTTT. Protein product: CASSRNGQPGTASGNTIYF.